Listed here is a single T cell receptor (beta chain). This sample was taken from a study of early T cells in non-severe SARS-CoV-2 infection. In the library, individual cDNA molecules carried attached unique molecular identifiers. TCRdb recomputed calls from the 5' RACE reads with MiXCR, one row per CDR3 protein. The table has roughly 40,000 distinct CDR3 sequences, roughly 7% seen once. The receptor's source is an adult who was a healthcare worker with PCR-confirmed SARS-CoV-2 infection or an uninfected control (not recorded which). Sequenced: whole blood.

CDR3 sequence (DNA): TGTGCCAGCAGTCCTTACTTGACAGGGGTGAGCGAAAAACTGTTTTTT. Translation gives CASSPYLTGVSEKLFF. The chain uses TRBV12-3 or TRBV12-4 and TRBJ1-4, with 8 bases matching TRBD1. This CDR3 comprises 16 residues. The V gene end was trimmed by 5 bases and the J gene end by 8 bases; junction bases not matched to a gene: 13.